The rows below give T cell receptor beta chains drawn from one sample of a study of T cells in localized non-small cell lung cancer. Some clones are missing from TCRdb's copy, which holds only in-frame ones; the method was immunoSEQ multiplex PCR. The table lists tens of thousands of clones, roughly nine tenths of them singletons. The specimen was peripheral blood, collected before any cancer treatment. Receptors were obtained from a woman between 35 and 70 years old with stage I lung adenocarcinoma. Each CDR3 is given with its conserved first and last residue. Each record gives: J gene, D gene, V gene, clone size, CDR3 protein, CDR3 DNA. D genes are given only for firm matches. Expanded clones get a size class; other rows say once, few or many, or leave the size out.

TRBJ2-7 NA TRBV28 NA CASSLFRGYEQYF TGTGCCAGCAGTTTATTTCGGGGTTACGAGCAGTACTTC
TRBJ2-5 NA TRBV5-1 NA CASSLAVGPQETQYF TGCGCCAGCAGCTTGGCCGTGGGCCCCCAAGAGACCCAGTACTTC
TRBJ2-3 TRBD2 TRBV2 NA CASLRGVSTDTQYF TGTGCCAGCCTTCGGGGGGTATCCACAGATACGCAGTATTTT
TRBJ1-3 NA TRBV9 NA CASSPNSGNTIYF TGTGCCAGCAGCCCAAACTCTGGAAACACCATATATTTT
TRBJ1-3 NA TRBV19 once CASNRDGYSGNTIYF TGTGCCAGTAACAGGGACGGCTACTCTGGAAACACCATATATTTT
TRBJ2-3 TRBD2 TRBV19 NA CASSTGLAGSDTQYF TGTGCCAGTAGTACGGGACTAGCGGGGTCTGATACGCAGTATTTT
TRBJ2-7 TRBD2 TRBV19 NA CASSPGGIRYEQYF TGTGCCAGTAGCCCGGGGGGGATACGTTACGAGCAGTACTTC
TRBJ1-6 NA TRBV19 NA CASRNPQEPLHF TGTGCCAGCAGAAACCCCCAAGAGCCCCTCCACTTT
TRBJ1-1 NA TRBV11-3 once CASSSRRREAFF TGTGCCAGCAGCTCCCGGCGGCGCGAGGCTTTCTTT
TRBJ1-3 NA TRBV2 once CASSSGRLDTIYF TGTGCCAGCTCTTCCGGTCGTCTGGACACCATATATTTT
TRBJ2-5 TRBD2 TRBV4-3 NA CASSQGTSGGNQETQYF TGCGCCAGCAGCCAAGGGACTAGCGGGGGAAACCAAGAGACCCAGTACTTC
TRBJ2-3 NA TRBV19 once CASSMLDTQYF TGTGCCAGTAGTATGCTAGATACGCAGTATTTT
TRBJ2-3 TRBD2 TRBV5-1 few CASSLAASGGLTDTQYF TGCGCCAGCAGCTTGGCGGCTAGCGGGGGCCTCACAGATACGCAGTATTTT
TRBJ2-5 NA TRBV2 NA CASSGMSGDKETQYF TGTGCCAGCAGCGGAATGTCTGGGGATAAAGAGACCCAGTACTTC
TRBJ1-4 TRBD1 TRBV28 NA CASSSGQGRNEKLFF TGTGCCAGCAGTTCAGGACAGGGGCGGAATGAAAAACTGTTTTTT
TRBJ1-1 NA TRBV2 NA CASSQLGNTEAFF TGTGCCAGCAGTCAGTTAGGGAACACTGAAGCTTTCTTT
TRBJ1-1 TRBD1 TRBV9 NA CASSARGTEAFF TGTGCCAGCAGCGCCAGGGGGACTGAAGCTTTCTTT
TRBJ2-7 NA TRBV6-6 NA CASSYSGSYEQYF TGTGCCAGCAGTTACTCGGGTAGCTACGAGCAGTACTTC
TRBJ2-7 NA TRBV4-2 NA CASSRTVTASYEQYF TGTGCCAGCAGTAGGACCGTGACGGCTTCGTACGAGCAGTACTTC
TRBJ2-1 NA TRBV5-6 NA CASSLRGAYNEQFF TGTGCCAGCAGCTTGAGGGGAGCCTACAATGAGCAGTTCTTC
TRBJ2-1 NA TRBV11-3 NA CASSSPGRGTYNEQFF TGTGCCAGCAGCTCCCCGGGGCGGGGAACCTACAATGAGCAGTTCTTC
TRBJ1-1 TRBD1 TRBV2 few CADTQGENTEAFF TGTGCCGACACTCAGGGGGAGAACACTGAAGCTTTCTTT
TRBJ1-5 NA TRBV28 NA CASIQAGIGQPQHF TGTGCCAGCATTCAAGCGGGGATAGGGCAGCCCCAGCATTTT
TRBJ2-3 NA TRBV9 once CASSVVGFADTQYF TGTGCCAGCAGCGTAGTGGGGTTTGCAGATACGCAGTATTTT
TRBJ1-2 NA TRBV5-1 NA CASSRQEAYGYTF TGCGCCAGCAGCCGCCAAGAAGCCTATGGCTACACCTTC
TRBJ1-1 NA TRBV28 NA CASRGPGNTEAFF TGTGCCAGCAGGGGGCCGGGGAACACTGAAGCTTTCTTT
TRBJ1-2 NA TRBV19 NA CASRDYAGDYGYTF TGTGCCAGTAGGGATTACGCGGGGGACTATGGCTACACCTTC
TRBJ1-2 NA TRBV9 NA CASSIGALSGYTF TGTGCCAGCAGCATCGGTGCCCTATCTGGCTACACCTTC
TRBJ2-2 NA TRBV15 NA CATSGKNTGELFF TGTGCCACCAGCGGAAAGAACACCGGGGAGCTGTTTTTT
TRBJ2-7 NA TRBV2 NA CASSETYEQYF TGTGCCAGCAGTGAAACCTACGAGCAGTACTTC
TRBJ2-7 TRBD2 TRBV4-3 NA CASSQDPAGGLYEQYF TGCGCCAGCAGCCAAGACCCAGCGGGGGGGCTTTACGAGCAGTACTTC
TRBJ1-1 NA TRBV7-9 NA CASSLVQANTEAFF TGTGCCAGCAGCTTAGTACAGGCGAACACTGAAGCTTTCTTT
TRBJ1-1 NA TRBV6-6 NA CASSYFGASTEAFF TGTGCCAGCAGTTACTTTGGGGCAAGCACTGAAGCTTTCTTT
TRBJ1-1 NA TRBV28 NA CASIKEANTEAFF TGTGCCAGCATTAAGGAGGCGAACACTGAAGCTTTCTTT
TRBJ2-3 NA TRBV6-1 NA CAGGFGGPSTDTQYF TGTGCCGGGGGATTCGGGGGCCCTAGCACAGATACGCAGTATTTT
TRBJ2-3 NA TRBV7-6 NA CASSLVVRAGSSTDTQYF TGTGCCAGCAGCTTAGTAGTACGGGCGGGGTCGAGCACAGATACGCAGTATTTT
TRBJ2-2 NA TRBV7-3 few CASSLTGTGELFF TGTGCCAGCAGCCTAACAGGGACCGGGGAGCTGTTTTTT
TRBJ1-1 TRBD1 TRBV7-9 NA CASSFRQGGLAEAFF TGTGCCAGCAGCTTTCGACAGGGGGGTCTGGCTGAAGCTTTCTTT
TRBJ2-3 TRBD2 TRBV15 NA CATSSGLAGLTDTQYF TGTGCCACCAGCTCCGGACTAGCGGGCCTCACAGATACGCAGTATTTT
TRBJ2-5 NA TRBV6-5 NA CASSYRGGVKETQYF TGTGCCAGCAGTTACCGGGGCGGGGTCAAAGAGACCCAGTACTTC
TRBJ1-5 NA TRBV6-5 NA CASSDTRNQPQHF TGTGCCAGCAGTGACACAAGAAATCAGCCCCAGCATTTT
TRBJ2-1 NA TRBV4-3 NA CASSQDFRSQDEQFF TGCGCCAGCAGCCAAGATTTTAGGAGTCAGGATGAGCAGTTCTTC
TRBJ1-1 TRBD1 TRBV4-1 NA CASSQSGQLHTEAFF TGCGCCAGCAGCCAATCGGGACAGCTACACACTGAAGCTTTCTTT
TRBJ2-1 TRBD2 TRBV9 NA CASSVAPSGGAGFF TGTGCCAGCAGCGTAGCTCCTAGCGGGGGGGCCGGGTTCTTC
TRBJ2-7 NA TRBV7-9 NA CASSLAGTYEQYF TGTGCCAGCAGCTTAGCAGGTACCTACGAGCAGTACTTC
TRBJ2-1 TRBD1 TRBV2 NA CARQTGGPPYNEQFF TGTGCCAGACAGACAGGGGGTCCTCCCTACAATGAGCAGTTCTTC
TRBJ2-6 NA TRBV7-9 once CASSLRSSGANVLTF TGTGCCAGCAGCTTAAGAAGCTCTGGGGCCAACGTCCTGACTTTC
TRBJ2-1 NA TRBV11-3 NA CASSLRGARYNEQFF TGTGCCAGCAGCTTACGAGGGGCTCGGTACAATGAGCAGTTCTTC
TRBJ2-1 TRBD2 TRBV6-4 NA CASSASAGGPHNEQFF TGTGCCAGCAGTGCCTCAGCGGGGGGGCCCCACAATGAGCAGTTCTTC
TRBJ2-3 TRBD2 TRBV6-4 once CASSIGTSGGADTQYF TGTGCCAGCAGTATCGGGACTAGCGGGGGGGCAGATACGCAGTATTTT